What follows is one T cell receptor (beta chain) and its context. The data were obtained in a study of control samples from healthy donors and cancer patients. Here immunoSEQ multiplex PCR was the method, and the copy in TCRdb shows in-frame clones only, minus some. Among some 130,000 clones, about 94% were seen once, and the ten largest hold 3.6%. Germline CDR1 SNHLY, CDR2 FYNNEI. The V segment lost 6 bases and the J segment 4 bases; nucleotides outside the gene matches: 3. The CDR3 sequence is 13 residues long. The rearrangement joins TRBV2 to TRBJ1-5, with 7 nucleotides matching TRBD1. The source is a man aged 25 to 40 in good health. The sequencing sample was made of blood. CDR3 sequence (DNA): TGTGCCAGCAGCGGGACAGATAATCAGCCCCAGCATTTT. It is translated as CASSGTDNQPQHF.